A single sample is the source of the 27 T cell receptor beta chains below, sequenced in a study of T cells in Graves' hyperthyroidism and ophthalmopathy. What was amplified from RNA transcripts were TCR beta CDR3 regions. The TCR CDR3 first-round RT-PCR relied on the HTBI primer set. A single record per CDR3 protein comes from TCRdb applying MiXCR to the multiplex PCR reads. Counted here are roughly 750,000 distinct CDR3 sequences, around 17% occurring once; the ten biggest clones make up over 7.5%. The sequenced sample was blood. These receptor sequences come from a young man with Graves' hyperthyroidism.

In its sample, this clonotype was seen a few times. The genes are TRBV5-1 and TRBJ1-4; D perhaps matches TRBD1 (5 bases). Deletions cut 0 bases from V and 5 bases from J, with 8 bases between. CDR3 size: 14 residues. Germline CDR1 is SGHRS and CDR2 is YFSETQ. CDR3 nucleotide sequence: TGCGCCAGCAGCTTGGGACAGTGGAATGAAAAACTGTTTTTT. The encoded protein is CASSLGQWNEKLFF.

This clonotype was counted between two and nine times. The chain couples TRBV2 to TRBJ1-6; weak D call: TRBD1 (6 bases). The CDR3 runs to 12 residues. Trimming removed 6 bases from V and 13 bases from J, with 13 bases in between. Germline V gene sequence: CDR1 SNHLY, CDR2 FYNNEI. The CDR3 spells CASSTGPGPLHF. CDR3 nucleotide sequence: TGTGCCAGCAGCACAGGGCCCGGGCCCCTCCACTTT.

The CDR3 bases are TGTGCCAGCAGTTTATATGCAACTAATGAAAAACTGTTTTTT. Its translation: CASSLYATNEKLFF. The rearrangement uses TRBV27 and TRBJ1-4; D not resolved. Trimming pared 1 base from V and 0 bases from J, leaving 3 bases between. The CDR3 sequence is 14 residues long. Germline V gene lookup returns CDR1 MNHEY and CDR2 SMNVEV (reference sequence).

This clonotype has ten or more counts. The V gene is TRBV30, the J gene TRBJ2-1, with TRBD1 matching over 8 bases. Trimming took 3 bases from V and 8 from J; bases not matched to a gene: 9. Germline-derived CDR1 and CDR2 are GTSNPN and SVGIG (reference sequence). This CDR3 region has 14 residues. The CDR3 nucleotides are TGTGCCTGGAGGAACCGGGACAGGAGGTATGAGCAGTTCTTC. Residues: CAWRNRDRRYEQFF.

This clonotype was seen ten or more times. CDR3 in DNA: TGCAGTGCCCAAAGGGGTCGCACTGAAGCTTTCTTT. The encoded protein is CSAQRGRTEAFF. This chain uses TRBV20-1 with TRBJ1-1, with D possibly TRBD1 on 5 matching bases. Germline CDR1 is DFQATT and CDR2 is SNEGSKA (reference sequence). The CDR3 runs to 12 residues. Trimming cost V 6 bases and J 4 bases, with 12 bases left between them.

This clonotype was counted only a few times. V is TRBV20-1 and J is TRBJ2-5, with D maybe TRBD2 (6 bases). This CDR3 comprises 14 residues. Germline CDR1 is DFQATT and CDR2 is SNEGSKA (reference sequence). V lost 6 bases and J 0 bases, leaving 14 bases between the germline ends. CDR3 DNA sequence: TGCAGTGCGAGGGGCACTAGCCACCAAGAGACCCAGTACTTC. It translates to CSARGTSHQETQYF.

In this sample, this clonotype turned up many times. The V call is TRBV5-1, the J call TRBJ2-7; 10 bases map to TRBD1. The V segment lost 6 bases and the J segment 5 bases; nucleotides outside the gene matches: 14. CDR1 and CDR2 from the germline V gene are SGHRS and YFSETQ. The CDR3 is made up of 16 amino acids. In DNA, the CDR3 is TGCGCCAGCAACCTTGGTCGGGACAGGGGTTTTAACGAGCAGTACTTC. This gives the protein CASNLGRDRGFNEQYF.

This clonotype has ten or more counts. The rearrangement links TRBV6-2 or TRBV6-3 to TRBJ2-7; D is ambiguous. Trimming shortened V by 6 bases and J by 7 bases, and 13 bases separated the two germline ends. The germline V gene encodes CDR1 MNHEY and CDR2 SVGEGT. This CDR3 contains 12 residues. The CDR3 loop is CASSRSSGEQYF. For the CDR3, the DNA is TGTGCCAGCAGCCGCTCCTCCGGGGAGCAGTACTTC.

The sample holds a few counts of this clonotype. V is TRBV2 and J is TRBJ1-2; D might be TRBD1 (5 bases). The germline V and J ends were trimmed by 6 bases and 4 bases, with 21 bases remaining between them. The CDR3 has 16 amino acids. The germline V gene has CDR1 SNHLY and CDR2 FYNNEI. This CDR3 is CASRVGLKMGPYGYTF. The CDR3, as DNA: TGTGCCAGCAGGGTCGGACTTAAAATGGGACCCTATGGCTACACCTTC.

The rearrangement uses TRBV6-1 and TRBJ2-4; TRBD2 aligns across 9 bases. Trimming removed 7 bases from V and 5 bases from J; junction bases left unmatched: 24. This CDR3 has 20 residues. CDR1 is MNHNS, CDR2 SASEGT, per germline. The DNA for the CDR3 is TGTGCCAGCATCTATTATCCGGGACGGAAGCTGACTAGCGGCCAAAACATTCAGTACTTC. Protein product: CASIYYPGRKLTSGQNIQYF.

This clonotype was counted only a few times. CDR3 bases: TGTGCCAGCAGTGAATTAGTGGCCTCTGGCGGTTCGGGAAACACCATATATTTT. Translating gives CASSELVASGGSGNTIYF. V is TRBV6-1 and J is TRBJ1-3; no clear D gene. CDR3 length: 18 amino acids. Germline V CDR1 and CDR2: MNHNS, SASEGT. V lost 2 bases and J 4 bases, leaving 21 bases between the germline ends.

This clonotype was recorded many times. This chain links TRBV28 with TRBJ2-7, with D unresolved. Germline CDR1 is MDHEN and CDR2 is SYDVKM. The CDR3 length is 14 residues. Trimming removed 2 bases from V and 0 bases from J, with 8 bases in between. The CDR3 protein is CASSLLVYSYEQYF. CDR3 coding DNA: TGTGCCAGCAGTTTACTAGTGTACTCCTACGAGCAGTACTTC.

The rearrangement uses TRBV19 and TRBJ2-5; tentative D call: TRBD2 (5 bases). Trimming took off 6 bases at V and 1 base at J, with 15 bases between the two ends. Germline V gene sequence: CDR1 LNHDA, CDR2 SQIVND (reference sequence). The CDR3 has 15 residues. The CDR3 spells CASRSRASSQETQYF. In DNA form, the CDR3 reads TGTGCCAGTAGATCAAGAGCTAGCAGCCAAGAGACCCAGTACTTC.

Ten or more counts support this clonotype. The CDR3 nucleotides read TGTGCCAGCAGGGGCCTAGCGGGGATCGAGCAGTACTTC. Translated: CASRGLAGIEQYF. V is TRBV28 and J is TRBJ2-7; TRBD2 matches at 9 bases. The J segment lost 6 bases and the V segment lost 6 bases, leaving 6 bases of the junction unmatched. The CDR3 totals 13 residues. The germline CDR1 and CDR2 sequences are MDHEN and SYDVKM.

This clonotype was picked up a small number of times. The chain joins TRBV28 to TRBJ2-5; maybe TRBD2 (6 bases). Germline V gene data show CDR1 as MDHEN and CDR2 as SYDVKM. The V gene lost 1 base and the J gene lost 1 base, with 10 bases spanning the gap. This CDR3 spans 15 amino acids. The CDR3 here is CASSLYGGVQETQYF. CDR3 DNA sequence: TGTGCCAGCAGTTTATACGGGGGTGTCCAAGAGACCCAGTACTTC.

This clonotype was seen at least ten times. The J gene is TRBJ2-3, the V gene TRBV12-3 or TRBV12-4, with 8 bases lining up with TRBD1. Trimming at V came to 4 bases and at J to 0 bases, leaving 3 bases not matched to a gene. There are 15 residues in the CDR3. The CDR3 DNA is TGTGCCAGCAGTTCCTGGACAGGGAGCACAGATACGCAGTATTTT. Protein: CASSSWTGSTDTQYF.

This clonotype showed up many times. The rearrangement links TRBV7-2 to TRBJ2-7, with 8 bases that match TRBD1. The CDR3 runs to 15 residues. Germline CDR1 is SGHTA and CDR2 is FQGNSA. Trimming removed 6 bases from V and 1 base from J; junction bases left unmatched: 8. The DNA of the CDR3 is TGTGCCAGCAGTCCTCCAGGGGGCCGGTCCTACGAGCAGTACTTC. As protein: CASSPPGGRSYEQYF.

This chain links TRBV28 with TRBJ1-3; no clear D. The CDR3 covers 13 residues. Per germline, CDR1 MDHEN and CDR2 SYDVKM. Trimming left V 6 bases short and J 4 bases short, with 10 bases between. CDR3 residues: CASSGRPGNTIYF. CDR3 DNA sequence: TGTGCCAGCAGCGGACGGCCCGGAAACACCATATATTTT. Supplemented by reference TRBV28 and TRBJ1-3, the full variable domain reads DVKVTQSSRYLVKRTGEKVFLECVQDMDHENMFWYRQDPGLGLRLIYFSYDVKMKEKGDIPEGYSVSREKKERFSLILESASTNQTSMYLCASSGRPGNTIYFGEGSWLTVV.

This clonotype was picked up many times. The chain recombines TRBV2 with TRBJ2-3, with TRBD2 matching over 9 bases. The V gene's germline CDR1 is SNHLY and CDR2 FYNNEI. CDR3 size: 16 residues. The J segment lost 1 base and the V segment lost 2 bases, leaving 4 bases of the junction unmatched. The CDR3 DNA sequence: TGTGCCAGCAGTGAACGGGCGGGAGGGCGCACAGATACGCAGTATTTT. This sequence encodes CASSERAGGRTDTQYF.

This clonotype was detected many times. The V and J genes are TRBV10-3 and TRBJ1-6; D call uncertain. This CDR3 contains 13 residues. Germline CDR1 reads ENHRY; CDR2 reads SYGVKD. V was shortened by 3 bases and J by 9 bases, with 9 bases between the two germline ends. Here the CDR3 reads CAISESPGSPLHF. The CDR3 DNA is TGTGCCATCAGTGAATCCCCAGGTTCACCCCTCCACTTT.

This clonotype has ten or more counts. The rearrangement uses TRBV3-1 and TRBJ1-2; D might be TRBD1 (5 bases). Germline CDR1 reads LGHDT; CDR2 reads YNNKEL (reference sequence). The length of the CDR3 is 15 residues. Trimming cost V 0 bases and J 4 bases, with 12 bases left between them. CDR3 in DNA: TGTGCCAGCAGCCAAGATCAATCAGGGATCTATGGCTACACCTTC. Residues: CASSQDQSGIYGYTF.

The J gene is TRBJ1-1, the V gene TRBV19; no definite D call. The length of the CDR3 is 15 residues. The ends were cut back, 2 bases at V and 3 bases at J, with 13 bases in the middle. CDR1 LNHDA and CDR2 SQIVND come from the germline V gene (reference sequence). The DNA for the CDR3 is TGTGCCAGTAGTATAAAGGCGCCCCTGGACACTGAAGCTTTCTTT. Its protein is CASSIKAPLDTEAFF.

The gene calls are TRBV25-1 and TRBJ1-1, with D maybe TRBD1 (5 bases). From germline, CDR1 is MGHDK and CDR2 SYGVNS. The CDR3 has 15 residues. Deletions cut 5 bases from V and 2 bases from J, with 15 bases between. The CDR3 is CASSQILGLNTEAFF. The CDR3, as DNA: TGTGCCAGCAGTCAAATATTGGGACTTAACACTGAAGCTTTCTTT.

This clonotype was seen repeatedly, ten times or more. The V call is TRBV2, the J call TRBJ1-5; 11 bases fit TRBD1. V was pared by 7 bases and J by 2 bases, with 1 base of the junction left unmatched. This CDR3 contains 14 residues. CDR1 and CDR2 (germline): SNHLY, FYNNEI. The CDR3 DNA follows: TGTGCCAGCACGGGACAGGGGGGCAATCAGCCCCAGCATTTT. It specifies CASTGQGGNQPQHF. Using reference TRBV2 and TRBJ1-5 for the parts outside the CDR3, the full variable domain is EPEVTQTPSHQVTQMGQEVILRCVPISNHLYFYWYRQILGQKVEFLVSFYNNEISEKSEIFDDQFSVERPDGSNFTLKIRSTKLEDSAMYFCASTGQGGNQPQHFGDGTRLSIL.

This clonotype occurred a few times. This chain links TRBV12-3 or TRBV12-4 with TRBJ1-1, with a tentative D call TRBD1 (5 bases). The CDR3 is made up of 15 amino acids. Trimming stripped 6 bases from V and 2 bases from J, with 16 bases between. The CDR3 DNA is TGTGCCAGCAGGGGAGGGGCGCGAATAAACACTGAAGCTTTCTTT. Translating it yields CASRGGARINTEAFF.

This clonotype has only a few counts. The V gene is TRBV20-1, the J gene TRBJ1-2; possible D gene TRBD1, 6 bases. CDR1 and CDR2 from the germline V gene are DFQATT and SNEGSKA (reference sequence). The CDR3 runs 16 residues. The V end lost 6 bases, the J end lost 8 bases, and 28 bases lay between the germline ends. Written as DNA, the CDR3 is TGCAGTGCCCCGCTGGGGGGAAGGGGGGCTATGGGGGGCTACACCTTC. Translating it yields CSAPLGGRGAMGGYTF.

The chain is built from TRBV7-3 and TRBJ2-2; 13 bases map to TRBD2. V gave up 1 base and J gave up 1 base; unmatched junction bases: 6. This CDR3 region has 19 residues. Germline V lookup: CDR1 SGHTA, CDR2 FQGTGA. CDR3 nucleotide sequence: TGTGCCAGCAGCTTAAGACTAGCGGGAGGAAAAAAGAACACCGGGGAGCTGTTTTTT. Amino acids: CASSLRLAGGKKNTGELFF.